Listed below are T cell receptor beta chains from one sample, sequenced in a study of blood T cell repertoires in COVID-19. Sequencing was performed with immunoSEQ multiplex PCR; in TCRdb, only in-frame clones are kept and a portion is missing. Of 200,000 to 250,000 clones in the sample, about 87% were seen once. What was sequenced was PBMCs or T cells enriched from blood (not recorded which). The receptors were gathered from a woman aged 45-65 years who had recovered from COVID-19. Each CDR3 is given without its conserved first and last residue. Fields, in order: CDR3 protein, J gene, V gene.

ASSYQIASGELF | TRBJ2-2 | TRBV6-6
ASKEGPVNEKLF | TRBJ1-4 | TRBV5-4
ARSLRPGQGNTEAF | TRBJ1-1 | TRBV2
ASSVRTGDGAYEQY | TRBJ2-7 | TRBV7-9
AISGGGQVFYEQY | TRBJ2-7 | TRBV10-3
ASSQGALTTYNEQF | TRBJ2-1 | TRBV4-1
ASNGQGLSKNIQY | TRBJ2-4 | TRBV6-5
ASSPTRATNEKLF | TRBJ1-4 | TRBV3-1/TRBV3-2
ASTRLTSGTYNEQF | TRBJ2-1 | TRBV2
ASSLSGHRGRYGYT | TRBJ1-2 | TRBV28
ASQEGQGRAEAF | TRBJ1-1 | TRBV3-1/TRBV3-2
ASSLDNAGVANEQY | TRBJ2-7 | TRBV28
AWGPEVYGYT | TRBJ1-2 | TRBV30
ASSQRTSGRVGDTQY | TRBJ2-3 | TRBV4-2
ASSSPGGSTNTEAF | TRBJ1-1 | TRBV7-9
ASSLPGAGQPQH | TRBJ1-5 | TRBV5-5
ASSDPRSNTEAF | TRBJ1-1 | TRBV2
ASSYSGGYEKLF | TRBJ1-4 | TRBV6-5
ASSQDSYGYT | TRBJ1-2 | TRBV18
ASSPGGTPYEQY | TRBJ2-7 | TRBV5-4
ASSLTSGSVIQY | TRBJ2-4 | TRBV2
ASSLAQNQETQY | TRBJ2-5 | TRBV5-4
ASRGPAGNTIY | TRBJ1-3 | TRBV12-5
ASSSGSPNEKLF | TRBJ1-4 | TRBV5-1
ASSIGKTGFFYEQY | TRBJ2-7 | TRBV19
ASSPTGIGYNSPLH | TRBJ1-6 | TRBV28
ASSFSGVSPEQY | TRBJ2-7 | TRBV7-2
ASSLVTGYTEAF | TRBJ1-1 | TRBV7-2
ASSLGQSRNQPQH | TRBJ1-5 | TRBV5-1
AWNRDRGAPNSPLH | TRBJ1-6 | TRBV30
ASSLETGYEQY | TRBJ2-7 | TRBV7-2
ASSLAGVGQPQH | TRBJ1-5 | TRBV27
ASSIRGTGTRLYEQY | TRBJ2-7 | TRBV19
ASSLRTGTGVNEQF | TRBJ2-1 | TRBV11-3
ASSAGTGILYEQY | TRBJ2-7 | TRBV9
ACSRDRSNQPQH | TRBJ1-5 | TRBV30
ASSLRQGNEKLF | TRBJ1-4 | TRBV7-9